This T cell receptor (beta chain) was recorded in a study of T cells in placental villitis. Concerning the study at large: Placental TCR-beta repertoires were compared across villitis of unknown etiology, gestational-age-matched unaffected controls, and infectious villitis in order to test an allograft-versus-infection hypothesis.

Around 10 placentae with a pathological diagnosis of high-grade villitis of unknown etiology were selected using the Amsterdam Criteria. Compared with the control and infectious villitis groups, mothers with villitis of unknown etiology had significantly greater gravidity and parity and more prior miscarriages. After delivery, the placentae were collected and evaluated both grossly and histologically, and only then was archival tissue selected. Five 10-micron scrolls were cut from each FFPE block, and DNA was isolated using the AllPrep DNA/RNA FFPE Tissue kit. NanoDrop was used to check DNA concentration and purity, and a Bioanalyzer was used to assess RNA quality. Using the immunoSEQ v4 bias-controlled multiplex PCR assay, run blinded to group allocation, TCR-beta CDR3 regions were amplified from genomic DNA. To estimate the quantities of nucleated cells and T cells in each sample, reference gene primers were included together with the TCR-beta primers. Sequencing of the libraries was performed on an Illumina MiSeq with a 100-cycle paired-end protocol. As for the authors' bioinformatics: Diversity and richness were calculated in immunoSEQ Analyzer software; richness by iChao1, clonality based on Pielou evenness and Shannon diversity (0-1, higher means less diverse). CDR3 amino acid sequences with V/J genes were queried against VDJdb for CMV, EBV and influenza A specificities using confidence 3 and substitution 2. The Morisita-Horn index was used to assess how much TCR-beta amino acid clonotypes overlapped between the villitis of unknown etiology, infectious villitis and control repertoires. The table was pulled from immuneACCESS by TCRdb, which kept in-frame rearrangements only. Such tables lose some clones; where checked, under half of the loss comes from unresolved V genes, and the rest has no known cause. The V and J calls and the clone size are those of that table, but D and trimming were determined from the DNA. The sample data list some 2,000 clones, and under 90% of these were observed just once. The top ten clones comprise 10% to 11% of the sample.

Regarding this clone: It lacks a known antigen. The sample holds no much larger clone one base away, and base qualities are not on file.

What the authors observed across the whole study: CMV-specific clone frequencies were higher in infectious CMV cases than in villitis of unknown etiology (roughly 0.011 vs 0.001), which did not differ from controls. Higher clonality was observed in villitis of unknown etiology placentae than in controls (median around 0.06 versus 0.006, p=0.0025), a finding indicative of clonal expansion. With bulk tissue sequencing, helper, regulatory or cytotoxic T cells could not be distinguished, nor could maternal versus fetal T cells, and gamma-delta receptors were excluded. Small amounts of decidua were contained in the paraffin blocks, so some of the captured T cells, especially in controls, may have been decidual rather than villous infiltrates. Expanded clones in villitis of unknown etiology were found to be largely private to each placenta, suggesting the absence of a single initiating antigen.

Input material: placental tissue containing maternal and fetal cells. This receptor was identified in a human patient with villitis of unknown etiology; the placental T cells may come from both mother and fetus.

The CDR3 protein sequence reads: CASSFGGEGYTF. The DNA sequence reads TGTGCCAGCAGTTTCGGGGGCGAGGGCTACACCTTC. This sequence uses TRBV6-5 and TRBJ1-2; a weak D assignment points to TRBD1 (6 bases agree). In the germline V gene, CDR1 corresponds to MNHEY and CDR2 to SVGAGI. The CDR3 holds 12 amino acids from the cysteine to the phenylalanine. Only the CDR3 part of the read is kept: 36 bases, read in frame from the first base. At the junction V is shortened by 4 bases and J by 8 bases, with 11 bases in between.